Presented here are 31 T cell receptor beta chains from one specimen sequenced in a study of T cell repertoires in cytomegalovirus infection (dated by TCRdb to the late 2010s). TCRdb names Illumina HiSeq 1500 as the instrument used. The public reads were reprocessed in TCRdb via fastp at Q25 and MiXCR, keeping in-frame beta chains. Here each entry gathers all rows of one CDR3 protein and keeps the most common genes and DNA. The sample data list hundreds of thousands of distinct CDR3 sequences, and roughly 35% of these were observed just once. The top ten clones comprise roughly 2.8% of the sample. Source material: PBMCs. The receptors derive from a human donor in good health (CMV status not recorded). Some clones in this sample may be carry-over from other donors' samples.

The chain is built from TRBV18 and TRBJ2-1; 7 bases agree with TRBD2. After removal of 6 bases from V and 4 bases from J, the junction contained 21 bases not matched to a gene. The germline V gene has CDR1 KGHSH and CDR2 LQKENI. This CDR3 region has 19 residues. Written as DNA, the CDR3 is TGTGCCAGCTCCCCAGTCCTAGCGGAACCCCTCGAAGGATACAATGAGCAGTTCTTC. Translation gives CASSPVLAEPLEGYNEQFF.

The rearrangement uses TRBV4-1 and TRBJ1-1; D is unclear. V was shortened by 0 bases and J by 8 bases, with 16 bases between the two germline ends. Germline V CDR1 and CDR2: MGHRA, YSYEKL. The CDR3 spans 15 residues. CDR3 sequence: CASSQDNSRIREAFF. The CDR3 DNA is TGCGCCAGCAGCCAAGATAATTCCAGGATCAGAGAAGCTTTCTTT.

This clonotype has only one observation. Without the conserved terminal phenylalanine or tryptophan, this CDR3 likely stems from a read error. V is TRBV19 and J is TRBJ1-5; D is possibly TRBD1 (5 bases). The CDR3 spans 12 residues. Germline V gene sequence: CDR1 LNHDA, CDR2 SQIVND (reference sequence). Trimming left V 5 bases short and J 6 bases short, with 8 bases between. CDR3 sequence reads: CASSRGAQPQHL. DNA for the CDR3: TGTGCCAGTAGTCGAGGGGCTCAGCCCCAGCATTTG.

This clonotype was seen only a few times. The chain employs TRBV20-1 and TRBJ2-4; 8 bases map to TRBD2. CDR3 length: 18 amino acids. CDR1 DFQATT and CDR2 SNEGSKA come from the germline V gene (reference sequence). V shed 3 bases, J shed 1 base, and the junction held 14 bases outside the gene matches. DNA of the CDR3: TGCAGTGCTAGTTTCCAGCGGGGGACCCATTTGGCCAAAAACATTCAGTACTTC. It yields the protein CSASFQRGTHLAKNIQYF.

This clonotype turned up a few times. The CDR3 protein is CATSRDHVVQPQHF. The DNA for the CDR3 is TGTGCCACCAGCAGAGATCATGTGGTTCAGCCCCAGCATTTT. V and J are TRBV15 and TRBJ1-5; D unresolved. Trimming cost V 0 bases and J 6 bases, with 9 bases left between them. This CDR3 spans 14 amino acids. CDR1 and CDR2 from the germline V gene are LNHNV and YYDKDF (reference sequence).

A note on this clonotype: At one end, the junction sequence differs from germline, possibly due to a read error. V usage is TRBV28 and J usage is TRBJ1-2; TRBD1 is a possible D gene (5 bases). The length of the CDR3 is 14 residues. Per germline, CDR1 MDHEN and CDR2 SYDVKM. CDR3 bases: TGTGCCAGCAGTTTATACGGGGCAGCTCATGGTTACACCTTC. It encodes CASSLYGAAHGYTF.

This clonotype was seen more than once but under ten times. The chain has TRBV19 and TRBJ2-7, with D possibly being TRBD1 or TRBD2 (5 bases each). CDR3 length: 13 amino acids. The germline V gene has CDR1 LNHDA and CDR2 SQIVND (reference sequence). Trimming shortened V by 5 bases and J by 1 base, and 9 bases separated the two germline ends. The CDR3 coding sequence is TGTGCCAGTAGTCGGGACCTTTCCTACGAGCAGTACTTC. This translates into CASSRDLSYEQYF. Combining the CDR3 with reference TRBV19 and TRBJ2-7 gives the whole variable domain DGGITQSPKYLFRKEGQNVTLSCEQNLNHDAMYWYRQDPGQGLRLIYYSQIVNDFQKGDIAEGYSVSREKKESFPLTVTSAQKNPTAFYLCASSRDLSYEQYFGPGTRLTVT.

The V gene is TRBV20-1, the J gene TRBJ2-3; 7 bases agree with TRBD2. CDR3 length: 12 amino acids. Germline trimming cut 4 bases from V and 4 bases from J; bases unmatched to any gene: 2. The germline gives CDR1 DFQATT, CDR2 SNEGSKA (reference sequence). The CDR3 coding sequence is TGCAGTGCTAACCGGGGGGCAGATACGCAGTATTTT. Translating gives CSANRGADTQYF.

The sample holds a few counts of this clonotype. This sequence joins TRBV24-1 and TRBJ2-2; D might be TRBD1 (6 bases). Germline CDR1 is KGHDR and CDR2 is SFDVKD. V lost 4 bases to trimming and J lost 0 bases, with 17 bases between them. This CDR3 comprises 18 residues. CDR3 bases: TGTGCCACCAGTGACCCCCTCGACAGGAGCCCGAACACCGGGGAGCTGTTTTTT. Encoded protein: CATSDPLDRSPNTGELFF.

The V gene is TRBV27, the J gene TRBJ2-1; 8 nucleotides agree with TRBD2. In germline, CDR1 is MNHEY, CDR2 SMNVEV (reference sequence). The CDR3 length is 15 residues. With V trimmed by 4 bases and J by 3 bases, 5 bases remained unmatched. CDR3: CASSSLAGFYNEQFF. CDR3 DNA sequence: TGTGCCAGCAGTTCGTTAGCGGGGTTCTACAATGAGCAGTTCTTC.

The gene calls are TRBV5-3 and TRBJ2-7, with 8 bases aligning to TRBD1. TRBV5-3 is an ORF for which the function is uncertain. Losses at the gene ends were 8 bases for V and 9 bases for J; bases not matched to a gene: 13. The length of the CDR3 is 13 residues. Here the CDR3 reads CASSRTTGDGQYF. As DNA, the CDR3 is TGTGCCAGCAGCCGCACGACAGGGGATGGGCAGTACTTC.

The table lists this clonotype with many counts. The CDR3 nucleotides are TGTGCCAGCGGAGGATACGAGCAGTACTTC. It translates to CASGGYEQYF. The rearrangement uses TRBV6-1 and TRBJ2-7, with D maybe TRBD2 (5 bases). CDR3 length: 10 amino acids. The germline V gene has CDR1 MNHNS and CDR2 SASEGT. V lost 8 bases and J 4 bases, leaving 6 bases between the germline ends.

There are a few counts of this clonotype. The J gene is TRBJ1-2, the V gene TRBV29-1; the D gene is possibly TRBD1 (5 bases). The CDR3 consists of 14 residues. Per germline, CDR1 SQVTM and CDR2 ANQGSEA. The germline V and J ends were trimmed by 3 bases and 0 bases, with 11 bases remaining between them. The CDR3 region has the DNA TGCAGCGTTGAGGGGCAGGACACTAACTATGGCTACACCTTC. It codes for CSVEGQDTNYGYTF.

This sequence joins TRBV6-1 and TRBJ2-7; no clear D. V gave up 2 bases and J gave up 4 bases, with 9 bases separating them. The CDR3 contains 13 residues. CDR1 and CDR2 (germline): MNHNS, SASEGT. The CDR3 DNA reads as TGTGCCAGCAGTGAAATGCGAGGTTACGAGCAGTACTTC. Translation: CASSEMRGYEQYF.

This rearrangement joins TRBV28 to TRBJ1-5, with D tentatively TRBD1 (5 bases). This CDR3 has 14 amino acids. The germline CDR1 and CDR2 sequences are MDHEN and SYDVKM. V dropped 6 bases and J dropped 6 bases, with 15 bases sitting between them. The DNA for the CDR3 is TGTGCCAGCAGCCTTCAATCCCAGGGTCAGCCCCAGCATTTT. It yields the protein CASSLQSQGQPQHF.

The CDR3 here is CASSEAWTGELFF. The CDR3 coding sequence is TGTGCCAGCAGTGAAGCCTGGACCGGGGAGCTGTTTTTT. This chain uses TRBV6-1 with TRBJ2-2; D not resolved. V lost 0 bases to trimming and J lost 5 bases, with 4 bases between them. Germline-derived CDR1 and CDR2 are MNHNS and SASEGT. The CDR3 runs to 13 residues.

This clonotype occurred a few times. The chain joins TRBV28 to TRBJ1-5; possibly TRBD1 for D (6 bases). The CDR3 totals 15 residues. Germline values: CDR1 MDHEN, CDR2 SYDVKM. V dropped 5 bases and J dropped 1 base, with 12 bases sitting between them. CDR3 sequence: CASSPEGESNQPQHF. The CDR3 bases are TGTGCCAGCAGTCCCGAGGGGGAGAGCAATCAGCCCCAGCATTTT. The whole variable domain, filled in from reference TRBV28 and TRBJ1-5, reads DVKVTQSSRYLVKRTGEKVFLECVQDMDHENMFWYRQDPGLGLRLIYFSYDVKMKEKGDIPEGYSVSREKKERFSLILESASTNQTSMYLCASSPEGESNQPQHFGDGTRLSIL.

The chain has TRBV6-6 and TRBJ1-2; maybe TRBD1 (5 bases). The length of the CDR3 is 13 residues. V lost 2 bases, J lost 7 bases, and 11 bases lay in between. Germline lookup yields CDR1 MNHNY and CDR2 SVGAGI (reference sequence). This chain's CDR3 is CASSYRRGSGYTF. CDR3 nucleotides: TGTGCCAGCAGTTACAGGCGGGGCTCTGGCTACACCTTC.

The rearrangement uses TRBV10-3 and TRBJ2-1, with 10 bases that match TRBD2. V shed 6 bases and J 7 bases; nucleotides not matched to a gene: 9. CDR1 and CDR2 from the germline V gene are ENHRY and SYGVKD. This CDR3 comprises 15 residues. The DNA for the CDR3 is TGTGCCATCAGGAGGCCCAGCGGGGGGGAAAATGAGCAGTTCTTC. Amino acids: CAIRRPSGGENEQFF.

This clonotype appeared a few times. The chain uses TRBV7-2 and TRBJ1-1; no clear D. Trimming removed 6 bases at V and 1 base at J, with 15 bases between. From germline, CDR1 is SGHTA and CDR2 FQGNSA. The CDR3 has 15 residues. CDR3 nucleotides: TGTGCCAGCAGGGGTCCCAATGCAGGGAACACTGAAGCTTTCTTT. This codes for CASRGPNAGNTEAFF.

The V and J genes are TRBV3-1 and TRBJ1-4; D perhaps matches TRBD1 (6 bases). This CDR3 contains 15 residues. Germline CDR1 and CDR2: LGHDT and YNNKEL (reference sequence). The V end lost 4 bases, the J end lost 4 bases, and 13 bases lay between the germline ends. The CDR3 region has the DNA TGTGCCAGCAGCCGCGGACAGTCAGTTAATGAAAAACTGTTTTTT. It yields the protein CASSRGQSVNEKLFF.

In this sample, this clonotype turned up a few times. The CDR3 is CASTSQGPDTQYF. The DNA for the CDR3 is TGTGCCAGCACCTCCCAGGGGCCAGATACGCAGTATTTT. The J gene is TRBJ2-3, the V gene TRBV28, with a possible D match to TRBD1 (6 bases). V lost 7 bases and J 4 bases, leaving 12 bases between the germline ends. The CDR3 contains 13 residues. CDR1 and CDR2 (germline): MDHEN, SYDVKM.

This clonotype was counted at least ten times. The chain couples TRBV6-1 to TRBJ1-1; D unclear. Germline CDR1 is MNHNS and CDR2 is SASEGT. This CDR3 spans 16 amino acids. The V gene lost 5 bases and the J gene lost 7 bases, with 23 bases spanning the gap. CDR3 sequence reads: CASSSPSLTLRDEAFF. CDR3 coding DNA: TGTGCCAGCAGTTCCCCCTCCCTTACCCTCCGAGATGAAGCTTTCTTT.

The chain employs TRBV28 and TRBJ1-2, with a tentative D call TRBD1 (5 bases). The CDR3 is 14 residues long. Germline values: CDR1 MDHEN, CDR2 SYDVKM. With 2 bases removed from V and 8 bases from J, the gap between germline ends came to 15 bases. CDR3 region: CASSLGSAGLGYTF. DNA for the CDR3: TGTGCCAGCAGTTTAGGATCGGCAGGGTTAGGCTACACCTTC.

This sequence joins TRBV7-6 and TRBJ2-7; D is possibly TRBD1 (6 bases). The V end lost 2 bases, the J end lost 5 bases, and 13 bases lay between the germline ends. There are 14 residues in the CDR3. Germline V CDR1 and CDR2: SGHVS, FNYEAQ. The DNA of the CDR3 is TGTGCCAGCAGCTTATCCGGGCCAGGGGACGAGCAGTACTTC. Translated: CASSLSGPGDEQYF. Using reference TRBV7-6 and TRBJ2-7 for the parts outside the CDR3, the full variable domain is GAGVSQSPRYKVTKRGQDVALRCDPISGHVSLYWYRQALGQGPEFLTYFNYEAQQDKSGLPNDRFSAERPEGSISTLTIQRTEQRDSAMYRCASSLSGPGDEQYFGPGTRLTVT.

The J gene is TRBJ1-5, the V gene TRBV27, with 7 bases identical to TRBD1. The length of the CDR3 is 15 residues. Germline V CDR1 and CDR2: MNHEY, SMNVEV (reference sequence). V lost 6 bases, J lost 5 bases, and 10 bases stayed unmatched. The CDR3 protein is CASRTVRGPDQPQHF. Here the CDR3 DNA reads TGTGCCAGCAGGACCGTGAGGGGGCCCGATCAGCCCCAGCATTTT.

This sequence joins TRBV19 and TRBJ2-1; no clear D gene. V was pared by 7 bases and J by 0 bases, with 7 bases between. The germline V gene has CDR1 LNHDA and CDR2 SQIVND (reference sequence). The CDR3 spans 13 residues. CDR3 sequence reads: CASTGSSYNEQFF. CDR3 sequence (DNA): TGTGCCAGTACGGGCAGCTCCTACAATGAGCAGTTCTTC.

For this clonotype: Possible read error: a much larger clone is one base away. This chain uses TRBV24-1 with TRBJ1-4, with 10 bases aligning to TRBD1. The J segment lost 6 bases and the V segment lost 6 bases, leaving 3 bases of the junction unmatched. The CDR3 is 14 residues long. The germline CDR1 and CDR2 sequences are KGHDR and SFDVKD. The CDR3 is CATSSGTGDEKLFF. CDR3 DNA: TGTGCCACCAGTTCCGGGACAGGGGATGAAAAACTGTTTTTT.

The rearrangement uses TRBV6-2 or TRBV6-3 and TRBJ1-2, with 7 bases lining up with TRBD1. Germline V gene data show CDR1 as MNHEY and CDR2 as SVGEGT. J lost 8 bases, V lost 5 bases, and 11 bases had no gene match. This CDR3 contains 14 residues. The CDR3 protein is CASSRQGRERGYTF. DNA of the CDR3: TGTGCCAGCAGTCGACAGGGACGCGAGAGAGGCTACACCTTC.

This clonotype was seen a few times. The chain has TRBV5-1 and TRBJ1-6, with 9 bases identical to TRBD1. Germline trimming cut 1 base from V and 9 bases from J; bases unmatched to any gene: 11. Germline-derived CDR1 and CDR2 are SGHRS and YFSETQ. The CDR3 is 17 amino acids. CDR3 sequence: CASSLIGTGFRPSPLHF. The DNA of the CDR3 is TGCGCCAGCAGCTTGATCGGGACAGGGTTTCGCCCTTCACCCCTCCACTTT.

This clonotype was recorded a few times. The gene calls are TRBV27 and TRBJ2-3; 14 bases map to TRBD2. The CDR3 length is 19 residues. The germline gives CDR1 MNHEY, CDR2 SMNVEV (reference sequence). Trimming cost V 3 bases and J 1 base; bases outside gene matches: 9. The CDR3 reads CASSFARLAGGPGTDTQYF. The DNA of the CDR3 is TGTGCCAGCAGTTTCGCTCGACTAGCGGGGGGGCCCGGCACAGATACGCAGTATTTT.